This T cell receptor (beta chain) was retrieved from a study of T cell changes during pregnancy in multiple sclerosis. The CDR3 has 14 residues. With 4 bases clipped from V and 6 bases from J, the junction kept 4 bases outside the gene matches. Germline V lookup: CDR1 LNHDA, CDR2 SQIVND (reference sequence). Libraries were prepared by immunoSEQ multiplex PCR; TCRdb keeps only in-frame clonotypes and omits some of them. The table has tens of thousands of clones, approximately 89% seen once. The TCR sequence derives from a female donor in good health, enrolled as a control in a pregnancy study. The rearrangement uses TRBV19 and TRBJ1-1; 11 bases fit TRBD1. Sequencing was performed on peripheral blood, taken after pregnancy. The CDR3 coding sequence is TGTGCCAGTAGTAAGGGGACAGGGGGTCCTGAAGCTTTCTTT. Protein product: CASSKGTGGPEAFF.